This TCR beta chain was sequenced in a study of OX40 agonist ivuxolimab in advanced cancers. As for this clone: As yet, its antigen is unknown.

Regarding the study as a whole: Nonresponders, in some cases, also had low normalized T-cell clonal expansion.

V dropped 9 bases and J dropped 1; count of bases not matched to a gene: 6. The CDR3 has 15 residues. CDR1 and CDR2 (germline): LNHDA, SQIVND (reference sequence). Profiled with immunoSEQ multiplex PCR; TCRdb holds only in-frame clones, not every one. The sample carries tens of thousands of clones, roughly 84% recorded once. The source is an adult with an advanced solid tumor such as melanoma, head and neck, liver or kidney cancer. Specimen: CD4+ or CD8+ T cells sorted from blood, collected in a trial of the OX40 agonist ivuxolimab. The chain has TRBV19 and TRBJ1-4, with TRBD1 identical over 9 bases. The CDR3 nucleotides are TGTGCCAGCAAAGGACAGGGGCAAACTAATGAAAAACTGTTTTTT. Translating gives CASKGQGQTNEKLFF.